This T cell receptor (beta chain) is drawn from a study of long-term antiretroviral therapy in people with HIV. General study results and limits: The study found narrower CDR3 length ranges in HIV repertoires than in controls.

The CDR3 extends over 12 amino acids. Between the trimmed V and J ends, which lost 7 bases and 0 bases, there was a span of 6 bases. CDR1 and CDR2 from the germline V gene are SQVTM and ANQGSEA. Samples were assayed with immunoSEQ v3.0 at survey level. Using immunoSEQ multiplex PCR, the repertoire was profiled, and TCRdb retains in-frame clones only, with some absent. The data show fewer than 40,000 clones, about four fifths seen once. This clone was detected once. Its target is unknown. This clonotype was sampled from a man between 18 and 35 years old with HIV. Sample: unsorted PBMCs, taken 1.9 years after starting antiretroviral therapy. The J gene is TRBJ2-2, the V gene TRBV29-1; D ambiguous. The CDR3 region is CSADTNTGELFF. In nucleotides, the CDR3 is TGCAGCGCAGACACGAACACCGGGGAGCTGTTTTTT.